Following are 14 T cell receptor beta chains from one sample sequenced in a study of T cells in narcolepsy. Method: immunoSEQ multiplex PCR; TCRdb's copy keeps in-frame clones and lacks some. Of tens of thousands of clones in the sample, around 81% were seen once. Input material: memory (CD45RA-) CD4+ T cells from blood. Receptors were obtained from a human donor in good health.

The chain recombines TRBV19 with TRBJ2-3; D uncertain. Germline CDR1 LNHDA, CDR2 SQIVND (reference sequence). Trimming shortened V by 3 bases and J by 3 bases, and 1 base separated the two germline ends. The CDR3 is made up of 11 amino acids. CDR3 loop: CASSMTDTQYF. The DNA of the CDR3 is TGTGCCAGTAGTATGACAGATACGCAGTATTTT.

This clone occurred a few times. The chain uses TRBV15 and TRBJ2-7, with D tentatively TRBD1 or TRBD2 (6 bases each). There are 14 residues in the CDR3. V lost 3 bases and J lost 7, with 16 bases in between. The germline V gene has CDR1 LNHNV and CDR2 YYDKDF (reference sequence). DNA of the CDR3: TGTGCCACCAGCAGGGGTTGGGGGGCGTGGGAGCAGTACTTC. Protein product: CATSRGWGAWEQYF.

V usage is TRBV25-1 and J usage is TRBJ2-7; D is perhaps TRBD1 (6 bases). There are 14 residues in the CDR3. Trimming left V 4 bases short and J 3 bases short, with 13 bases between. CDR1 is MGHDK and CDR2 is SYGVNS in the germline V gene. DNA of the CDR3: TGTGCCAGCAGTGCCCAGATAGGGGGCTACGAGCAGTACTTC. Translation: CASSAQIGGYEQYF.

The chain has TRBV19 and TRBJ1-3; the D is unclear. This CDR3 has 15 residues. The V and J ends lost 6 bases and 4 bases respectively, with 16 bases between them. Germline CDR1 LNHDA, CDR2 SQIVND (reference sequence). CDR3 sequence (DNA): TGTGCCAGTAGATTAGACCGGACGCCAGGAAACACCATATATTTT. Translation: CASRLDRTPGNTIYF. Filled out from reference TRBV19 and TRBJ1-3, the complete variable domain reads DGGITQSPKYLFRKEGQNVTLSCEQNLNHDAMYWYRQDPGQGLRLIYYSQIVNDFQKGDIAEGYSVSREKKESFPLTVTSAQKNPTAFYLCASRLDRTPGNTIYFGEGSWLTVV.

The rearrangement links TRBV15 to TRBJ1-6; no reliable D call. V gave up 5 bases and J gave up 3 bases, with 11 bases separating them. This CDR3 region has 15 residues. Germline loops: CDR1 LNHNV, CDR2 YYDKDF (reference sequence). In nucleotides, the CDR3 is TGTGCCACCAGCGGAACCGGGAGCTATAATTCACCCCTCCACTTT. It translates to CATSGTGSYNSPLHF.

The chain links TRBV2 to TRBJ1-6; D ambiguous. V gave up 7 bases and J gave up 3 bases, with 13 bases separating them. The germline V gene has CDR1 SNHLY and CDR2 FYNNEI. This CDR3 has 15 amino acids. CDR3 in amino acids: CASTTGTLYNSPLHF. The CDR3 nucleotides read TGTGCCAGCACCACGGGTACCCTCTATAATTCACCCCTCCACTTT. The full variable domain, completed using reference TRBV2 and TRBJ1-6, is EPEVTQTPSHQVTQMGQEVILRCVPISNHLYFYWYRQILGQKVEFLVSFYNNEISEKSEIFDDQFSVERPDGSNFTLKIRSTKLEDSAMYFCASTTGTLYNSPLHFGNGTRLTVT.

The rearrangement links TRBV11-2 to TRBJ2-5, with 14 bases fitting TRBD2. This CDR3 is built from 17 residues. CDR1 and CDR2 from the germline V gene are SGHAT and FQNNGV. V shed 1 base and J 1 base; nucleotides not matched to a gene: 2. The CDR3 region is CASSLGTSGGFQETQYF. The CDR3 DNA reads as TGTGCCAGCAGCTTAGGGACTAGCGGGGGGTTCCAAGAGACCCAGTACTTC. Full variable domain (missing parts from reference TRBV11-2 and TRBJ2-5): EAGVAQSPRYKIIEKRQSVAFWCNPISGHATLYWYQQILGQGPKLLIQFQNNGVVDDSQLPKDRFSAERLKGVDSTLKIQPAKLEDSAVYLCASSLGTSGGFQETQYFGPGTRLLVL.

DNA of the CDR3: TGTGCCAGCAGGGACGGCTACGAGCAGTACTTC. Translation gives CASRDGYEQYF. The chain employs TRBV6-5 and TRBJ2-7; no clear D gene. The CDR3 is made up of 11 amino acids. Germline V CDR1 and CDR2: MNHEY, SVGAGI. V lost 6 bases, J lost 3 bases, and 6 bases lay in between.

The J gene is TRBJ2-2, the V gene TRBV6-1, with D possibly TRBD2 on 5 matching bases. Trimming removed 7 bases at V and 0 bases at J, with 12 bases between. CDR1 and CDR2 from the germline V gene are MNHNS and SASEGT. The CDR3 sequence is 15 residues long. In DNA form, the CDR3 reads TGTGCCAGCACCCTGAGGGCAGCGAACACCGGGGAGCTGTTTTTT. This gives the protein CASTLRAANTGELFF.

The chain combines TRBV6-6 with TRBJ2-7; D gene unclear. The CDR3 spans 14 residues. Trimming removed 5 bases from V and 6 bases from J, with 17 bases in between. Germline V gene lookup returns CDR1 MNHNY and CDR2 SVGAGI (reference sequence). CDR3 DNA sequence: TGTGCCAGCAGTCCCCATGGTGGAAAGGGCGAGCAGTACTTC. As protein: CASSPHGGKGEQYF.

This chain joins TRBV2 and TRBJ2-3, with D possibly being TRBD2 (6 bases). Germline V CDR1 and CDR2: SNHLY, FYNNEI. The CDR3 is 14 amino acids. V shed 5 bases and J shed 2 bases, with 11 bases lying between them. This chain's CDR3 is CASSPLAPTDTQYF. CDR3 nucleotides: TGTGCCAGCAGTCCCCTAGCGCCCACAGATACGCAGTATTTT.

The CDR3 region has the DNA TGTGCCAGCAGCTTAGCACTTATCTACAATGAGCAGTTCTTC. This codes for CASSLALIYNEQFF. The chain couples TRBV11-2 to TRBJ2-1; no reliable D call. The CDR3 sequence is 14 residues long. Germline CDR1 is SGHAT and CDR2 is FQNNGV. The ends were cut back, 1 base at V and 3 bases at J, with 7 bases in the middle.

To note about this clone: At one end the junction does not follow the germline gene, possibly because of a read error. The chain couples TRBV20-1 to TRBJ1-1; no clear D. Germline-derived CDR1 and CDR2 are DFQATT and SNEGSKA (reference sequence). This CDR3 spans 10 amino acids. As DNA, the CDR3 is TGCAGTGCTAGACCCTCTGATGGTTCCTTT. It is translated as CSARPSDGSF.

By proportion, this clone is medium-sized. This rearrangement joins TRBV4-1 to TRBJ2-7, with TRBD2 matching 7 bases. J was trimmed by 2 bases and V by 2 bases; bases with no gene match: 6. The CDR3 consists of 15 residues. Germline V CDR1 and CDR2: MGHRA, YSYEKL. CDR3 in amino acids: CASSQRFAGAYEQYF. In DNA form, the CDR3 reads TGCGCCAGCAGCCAAAGGTTCGCGGGGGCCTACGAGCAGTACTTC.